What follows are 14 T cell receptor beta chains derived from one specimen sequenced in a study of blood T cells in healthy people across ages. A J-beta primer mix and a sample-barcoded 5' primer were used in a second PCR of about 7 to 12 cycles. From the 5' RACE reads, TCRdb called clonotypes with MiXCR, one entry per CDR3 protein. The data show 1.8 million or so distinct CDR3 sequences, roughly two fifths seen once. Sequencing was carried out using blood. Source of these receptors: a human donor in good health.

Here the CDR3 DNA reads TGTGCCAGCAGCATTCACGACAGCAATCAGCCCCAGCATTTT. This encodes CASSIHDSNQPQHF. V is TRBV12-3 or TRBV12-4 and J is TRBJ1-5, with D unresolved. This CDR3 comprises 14 residues. Trimming removed 6 bases from V and 1 base from J, with 10 bases in between.

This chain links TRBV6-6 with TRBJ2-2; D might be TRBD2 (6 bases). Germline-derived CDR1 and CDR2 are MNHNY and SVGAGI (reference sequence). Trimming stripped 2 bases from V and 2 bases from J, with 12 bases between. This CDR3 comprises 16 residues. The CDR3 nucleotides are TGTGCCAGCAGTTACCCGGGCGGGGTAAACACCGGGGAGCTGTTTTTT. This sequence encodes CASSYPGGVNTGELFF.

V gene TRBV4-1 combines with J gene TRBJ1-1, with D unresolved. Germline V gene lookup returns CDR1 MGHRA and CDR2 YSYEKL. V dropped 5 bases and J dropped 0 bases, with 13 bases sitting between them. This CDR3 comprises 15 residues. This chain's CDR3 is CASSCNEHLNTEAFF. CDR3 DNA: TGCGCCAGCAGCTGTAATGAACACTTGAACACTGAAGCTTTCTTT.

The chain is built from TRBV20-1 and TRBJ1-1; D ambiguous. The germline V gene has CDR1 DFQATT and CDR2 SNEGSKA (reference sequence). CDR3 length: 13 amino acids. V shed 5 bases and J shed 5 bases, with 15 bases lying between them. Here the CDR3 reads CSALDIGGTEAFF. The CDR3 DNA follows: TGCAGTGCTCTAGACATCGGAGGGACTGAAGCTTTCTTT.

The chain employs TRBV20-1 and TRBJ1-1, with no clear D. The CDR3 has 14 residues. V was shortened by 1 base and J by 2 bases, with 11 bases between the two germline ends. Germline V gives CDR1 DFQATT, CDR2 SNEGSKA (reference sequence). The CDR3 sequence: CSARVAERNTEAFF. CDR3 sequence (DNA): TGCAGTGCTAGAGTTGCAGAAAGAAACACTGAAGCTTTCTTT.

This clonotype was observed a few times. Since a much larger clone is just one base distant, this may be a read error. CDR3 sequence reads: CASSLEVVGTGHEQYF. The CDR3 bases are TGCGCCAGCAGCTTGGAAGTAGTCGGGACAGGCCACGAGCAGTACTTC. The chain employs TRBV5-1 and TRBJ2-4; TRBD1 matches at 8 bases. The J call may be mistaken, given a closer DNA end match to TRBJ2-7. Germline-derived CDR1 and CDR2 are SGHRS and YFSETQ. CDR3 length: 16 residues.

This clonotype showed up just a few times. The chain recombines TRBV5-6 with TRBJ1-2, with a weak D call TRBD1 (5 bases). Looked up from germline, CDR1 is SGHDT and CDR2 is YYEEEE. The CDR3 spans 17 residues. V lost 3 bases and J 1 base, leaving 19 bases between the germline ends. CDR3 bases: TGTGCCAGCAGCTGGCAGGGAGTGGGAATTGGTAACTATGGCTACACCTTC. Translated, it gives CASSWQGVGIGNYGYTF.

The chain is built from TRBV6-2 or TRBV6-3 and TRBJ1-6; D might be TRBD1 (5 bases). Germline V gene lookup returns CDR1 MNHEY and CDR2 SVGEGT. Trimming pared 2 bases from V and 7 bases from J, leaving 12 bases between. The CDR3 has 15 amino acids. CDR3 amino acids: CASSYIDRDNSPLHF. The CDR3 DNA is TGTGCCAGCAGTTACATCGACAGAGACAATTCACCCCTCCACTTT.

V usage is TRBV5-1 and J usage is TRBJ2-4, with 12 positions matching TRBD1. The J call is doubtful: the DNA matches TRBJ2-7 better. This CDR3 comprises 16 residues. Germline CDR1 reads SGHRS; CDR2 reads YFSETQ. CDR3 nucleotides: TGCGCCAGCAGCTACGCGGGACAGGGGGCGAATTACGAGCAGTACTTC. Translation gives CASSYAGQGANYEQYF.

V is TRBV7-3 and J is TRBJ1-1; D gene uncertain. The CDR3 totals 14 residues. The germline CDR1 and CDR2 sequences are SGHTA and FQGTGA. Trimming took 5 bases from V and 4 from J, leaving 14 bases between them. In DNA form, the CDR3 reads TGTGCCAGCAGCACAGACCCCGGTAGCACTGAAGCTTTCTTT. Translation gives CASSTDPGSTEAFF. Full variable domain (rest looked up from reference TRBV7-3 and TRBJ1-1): GAGVSQTPSNKVTEKGKYVELRCDPISGHTALYWYRQSLGQGPEFLIYFQGTGAADDSGLPNDRFFAVRPEGSVSTLKIQRTERGDSAVYLCASSTDPGSTEAFFGQGTRLTVV.

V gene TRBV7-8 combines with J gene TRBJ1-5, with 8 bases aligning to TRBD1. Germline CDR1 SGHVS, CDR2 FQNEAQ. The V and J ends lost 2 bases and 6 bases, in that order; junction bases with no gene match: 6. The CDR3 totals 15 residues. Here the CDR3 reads CASSLMDRDGQPQHF. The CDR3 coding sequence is TGTGCCAGCAGCTTAATGGACAGGGACGGTCAGCCCCAGCATTTT. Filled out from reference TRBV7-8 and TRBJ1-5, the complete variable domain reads GAGVSQSPRYKVAKRGQDVALRCDPISGHVSLFWYQQALGQGPEFLTYFQNEAQLDKSGLPSDRFFAERPEGSVSTLKIQRTQQEDSAVYLCASSLMDRDGQPQHFGDGTRLSIL.

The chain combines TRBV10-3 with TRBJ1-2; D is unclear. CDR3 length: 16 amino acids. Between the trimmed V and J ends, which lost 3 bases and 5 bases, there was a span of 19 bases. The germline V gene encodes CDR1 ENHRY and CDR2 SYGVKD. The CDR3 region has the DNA TGTGCCATCAGTGACCTACAGAACCTCCTGTGGTATGGCTACACCTTC. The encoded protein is CAISDLQNLLWYGYTF.

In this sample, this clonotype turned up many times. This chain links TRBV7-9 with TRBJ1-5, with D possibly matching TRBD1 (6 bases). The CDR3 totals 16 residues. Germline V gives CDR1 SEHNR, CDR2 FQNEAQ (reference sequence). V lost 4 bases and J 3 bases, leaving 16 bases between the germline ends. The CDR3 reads CASSSLDSGFNQPQHF. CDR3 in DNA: TGTGCCAGCAGCTCCTTGGACAGCGGGTTCAATCAGCCCCAGCATTTT.

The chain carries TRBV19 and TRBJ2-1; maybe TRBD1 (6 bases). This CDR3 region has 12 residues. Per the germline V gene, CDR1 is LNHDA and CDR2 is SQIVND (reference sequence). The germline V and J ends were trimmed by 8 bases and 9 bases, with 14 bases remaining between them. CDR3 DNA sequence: TGTGCCAGTGCCCACAGGGAAGGTGAGCAGTTCTTC. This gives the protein CASAHREGEQFF.